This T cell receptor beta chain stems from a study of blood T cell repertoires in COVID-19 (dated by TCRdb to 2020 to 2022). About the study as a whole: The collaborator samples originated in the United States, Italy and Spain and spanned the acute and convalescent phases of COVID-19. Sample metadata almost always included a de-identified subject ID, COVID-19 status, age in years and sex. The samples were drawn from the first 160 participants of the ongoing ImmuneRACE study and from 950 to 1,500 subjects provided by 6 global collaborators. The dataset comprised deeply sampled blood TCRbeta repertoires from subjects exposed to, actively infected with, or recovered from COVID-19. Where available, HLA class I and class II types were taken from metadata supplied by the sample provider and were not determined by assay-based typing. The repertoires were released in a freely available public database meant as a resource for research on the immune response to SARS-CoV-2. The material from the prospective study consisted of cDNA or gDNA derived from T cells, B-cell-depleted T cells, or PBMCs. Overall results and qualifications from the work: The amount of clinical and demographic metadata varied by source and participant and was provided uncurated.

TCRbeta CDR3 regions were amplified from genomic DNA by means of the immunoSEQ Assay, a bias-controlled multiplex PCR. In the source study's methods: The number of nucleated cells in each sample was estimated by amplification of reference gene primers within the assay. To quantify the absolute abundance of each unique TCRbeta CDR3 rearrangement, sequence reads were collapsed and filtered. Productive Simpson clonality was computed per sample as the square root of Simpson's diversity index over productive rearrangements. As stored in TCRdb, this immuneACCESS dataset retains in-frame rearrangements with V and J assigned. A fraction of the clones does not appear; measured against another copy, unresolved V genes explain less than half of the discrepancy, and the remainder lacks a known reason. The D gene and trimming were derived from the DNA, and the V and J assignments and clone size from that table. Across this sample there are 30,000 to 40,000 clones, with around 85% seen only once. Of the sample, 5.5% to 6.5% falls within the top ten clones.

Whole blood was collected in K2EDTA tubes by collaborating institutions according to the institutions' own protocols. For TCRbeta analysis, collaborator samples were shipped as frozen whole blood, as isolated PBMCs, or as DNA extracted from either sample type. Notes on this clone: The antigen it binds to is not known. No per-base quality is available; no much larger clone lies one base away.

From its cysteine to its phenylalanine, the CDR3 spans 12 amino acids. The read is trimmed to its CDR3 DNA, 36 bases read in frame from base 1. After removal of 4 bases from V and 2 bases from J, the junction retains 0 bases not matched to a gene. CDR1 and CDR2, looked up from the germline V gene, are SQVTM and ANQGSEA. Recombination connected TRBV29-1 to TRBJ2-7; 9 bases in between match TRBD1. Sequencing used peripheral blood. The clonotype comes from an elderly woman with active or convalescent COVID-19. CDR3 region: CSVGQGAYEQYF. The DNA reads TGCAGCGTTGGACAGGGGGCCTACGAGCAGTACTTC.